This TCR beta chain is from a study of response to subunit inactivated influenza vaccine. Study-wide points: The authors proposed limited new T cell recruitment per seasonal influenza vaccination.

CDR3 length: 15 residues. Germline V lookup: CDR1 LGHNA, CDR2 YSLEER. V was shortened by 1 base and J by 6 bases, with 12 bases between the two germline ends. TCRdb reprocessed the RT-PCR reads with MiXCR, giving one entry per CDR3 protein. The sample has roughly 570,000 distinct CDR3 sequences; 12% to 15% are singletons. This clonotype was counted ten times or more. Its antigen is unidentified. This TCR was recovered from a man aged 45-65 years who received an inactivated influenza vaccine. This specimen was PBMCs from blood, taken 11 to 12 days after vaccination. The V call is TRBV4-3, the J call TRBJ2-2; D is perhaps TRBD2 (5 bases). This chain's CDR3 is CASSQAGSGSGELFF. In nucleotides, the CDR3 is TGCGCCAGCAGCCAAGCGGGATCGGGTTCCGGGGAGCTGTTTTTT.